This T cell receptor (beta chain) was obtained from a study of cytomegalovirus exposure and HLA in healthy donors. Study context: The 100 to 150 validation repertoires used the same platform as the roughly 670 first-cohort repertoires, a later analysis reported. Overall study findings and caveats: Researchers reported that three CMV-associated chains were confirmed in vitro as CMV antigen-specific.

This CDR3 is built from 15 residues. Trimming shortened V by 5 bases and J by 6 bases, and 20 bases separated the two germline ends. CDR1 and CDR2 (germline): SEHNR, FQNEAQ (reference sequence). Sequencing was performed with immunoSEQ multiplex PCR; in TCRdb, only in-frame clones are kept and a portion is missing. The sample has about 190,000 clones; about 84% are singletons. In regard to this clone: What it binds is unknown.

Sequencing input: PBMCs. The chain is built from TRBV7-9 and TRBJ2-7; the D is unclear. This clonotype was obtained from a woman aged 18-35 years in good health and CMV-seronegative. The CDR3 sequence: CASSAFGLSSGEQYF. DNA for the CDR3: TGTGCCAGCAGCGCGTTCGGTCTTTCGTCTGGCGAGCAGTACTTC.